This T cell receptor (beta chain) was identified in a study of T cells after yellow fever vaccination. The CDR3 runs 13 residues. With 4 bases removed from V and 5 bases from J, the gap between germline ends came to 12 bases. CDR1 is SGHRS, CDR2 YFSETQ, per germline. Points from the study as a whole: Among primary-vaccination clones, most reappeared after the booster, at 95% to 96% for CD4 and 85% to 90% for CD8.

A remark on this clonotype: Its cognate antigen is unknown.

They built TCR cDNA with 5'RACE template switching, a step that put in a universal primer site and UMIs. TCRdb redid the calling of the 5' RACE reads with MiXCR, one entry per CDR3 protein. Among 250,000 to 300,000 distinct CDR3 sequences listed, over 10% were seen once. This chain connects TRBV5-1 to TRBJ2-5; D remains ambiguous. The sequences come from CD4+ T cells sorted from PBMCs, collected 45 days after the yellow fever booster vaccination. This clonotype was sampled from a man aged 30-40 years who received the YFV17D yellow fever vaccine. The CDR3 sequence: CASSLNGKETQYF. The CDR3 DNA reads TGCGCCAGCAGCCTTAATGGAAAGGAGACCCAGTACTTC.